The next 28 T cell receptor beta chains were all read from a single sample in a study of cytomegalovirus exposure and HLA in healthy donors. PCR was performed using 60 Vbeta and 13 Jbeta primers. Generated by immunoSEQ multiplex PCR, the TCRdb table keeps only in-frame clones and is missing some. The table lists roughly 180,000 clones, 65% to 90% of them singletons, with under 1.5% in the top ten. The sequenced sample consisted of PBMCs. The receptor source for this set is a girl under 10 years old in good health and CMV-seropositive.

J is TRBJ1-2 and V is TRBV9; no reliable D call. The germline gives CDR1 SGDLS, CDR2 YYNGEE. Between the trimmed V and J ends, which lost 4 bases and 8 bases, there was a span of 9 bases. This CDR3 contains 11 residues. CDR3 amino acids: CASSRGSGYTF. DNA of the CDR3: TGTGCCAGCAGCCGAGGGTCCGGCTACACCTTC. Using reference TRBV9 and TRBJ1-2 for the parts outside the CDR3, the full variable domain is DSGVTQTPKHLITATGQRVTLRCSPRSGDLSVYWYQQSLDQGLQFLIQYYNGEERAKGNILERFSAQQFPDLHSELNLSSLELGDSALYFCASSRGSGYTFGSGTRLTVV.

V is TRBV7-9 and J is TRBJ1-2; maybe TRBD1 (5 bases). With 2 bases removed from V and 6 bases from J, the gap between germline ends came to 16 bases. The CDR3 has 15 residues. Germline assignment: CDR1 SEHNR and CDR2 FQNEAQ (reference sequence). The DNA for the CDR3 is TGTGCCAGCAGCTTAAGGGGCAGGGAAGGGGATGGCTACACCTTC. Translated: CASSLRGREGDGYTF.

As to this clone: Other nucleotide sequences from this sample produce the same CDR3. V usage is TRBV6-5 and J usage is TRBJ1-2, with a possible D match to TRBD1 (5 bases). Trimming removed 1 base from V and 6 bases from J, with 15 bases in between. The germline V gene encodes CDR1 MNHEY and CDR2 SVGAGI. This CDR3 region has 15 residues. The CDR3 spells CASSYWSGLTDGYTF. The DNA for the CDR3 is TGTGCCAGCAGTTACTGGTCAGGGTTGACGGATGGCTACACCTTC.

V is TRBV21-1 and J is TRBJ1-1; TRBD1 is taken as the D call from the table, unchecked against the DNA. TRBV21-1 counts as a pseudogene. The CDR3 sequence is 15 residues long. DNA of the CDR3: TGTGCCAGCAGCAAAGTCGTTGGACATAGCACTGAAGCTTTCTTT. Its translation: CASSKVVGHSTEAFF.

This chain connects TRBV6-6 to TRBJ1-5; a possible D gene is TRBD1 (5 bases). Germline V gives CDR1 MNHNY, CDR2 SVGAGI (reference sequence). The CDR3 totals 15 residues. Trimming removed 5 bases at V and 7 bases at J, with 18 bases between. The CDR3 loop reads CASSLAWGVKQPQHF. The CDR3 nucleotides are TGTGCCAGCAGTCTCGCATGGGGCGTGAAGCAGCCCCAGCATTTT.

The gene calls are TRBV5-4 and TRBJ2-7; D may be TRBD2 (7 bases). The germline V and J ends were trimmed by 2 bases and 5 bases, with 20 bases remaining between them. The germline V gene has CDR1 SGHNT and CDR2 YYREEE (reference sequence). This CDR3 spans 16 amino acids. CDR3 nucleotides: TGTGCCAGCAGCTTTCGGGGGGCGGGGATCGGGGACGAGCAGTACTTC. Protein product: CASSFRGAGIGDEQYF. The entire variable domain, with the rest obtained from reference TRBV5-4 and TRBJ2-7, is as follows: ETGVTQSPTHLIKTRGQQVTLRCSSQSGHNTVSWYQQALGQGPQFIFQYYREEENGRGNFPPRFSGLQFPNYSSELNVNALELDDSALYLCASSFRGAGIGDEQYFGPGTRLTVT.

This rearrangement joins TRBV13 to TRBJ2-7; maybe TRBD2 (6 bases). Germline CDR1 reads PRHDT; CDR2 reads FYEKMQ (reference sequence). The V and J ends lost 6 bases and 0 bases respectively, with 12 bases between them. This CDR3 contains 14 residues. The CDR3 DNA follows: TGTGCCAGCAGATATGGAGGGAGCTCCTACGAGCAGTACTTC. This translates into CASRYGGSSYEQYF.

The chain has TRBV2 and TRBJ2-7; 8 bases are shared with TRBD1. Germline assignment: CDR1 SNHLY and CDR2 FYNNEI. The CDR3 sequence is 16 residues long. The V and J ends lost 1 base and 2 bases, in that order; junction bases with no gene match: 7. The chain's CDR3 is CASSEVRAGGTYEQYF. The CDR3 DNA reads TGTGCCAGCAGTGAAGTGAGGGCAGGGGGCACCTACGAGCAGTACTTC.

The V call is TRBV6-5, the J call TRBJ1-3; the D is unclear. Germline assignment: CDR1 MNHEY and CDR2 SVGAGI. V lost 10 bases to trimming and J lost 2 bases, with 18 bases between them. This CDR3 spans 15 amino acids. The CDR3 region has the DNA TGTGCCACCAGCCGGATCGGAGCGGCTGGAAACACCATATATTTT. It specifies CATSRIGAAGNTIYF.

The rearrangement joins TRBV28 to TRBJ2-3; D is undetermined. Trimming cost V 4 bases and J 7 bases, with 9 bases left between them. This CDR3 contains 12 residues. The germline V gene has CDR1 MDHEN and CDR2 SYDVKM. The CDR3 protein is CASSSVVNTQYF. The CDR3 DNA sequence: TGTGCCAGCAGTTCCGTCGTAAATACGCAGTATTTT.

The chain couples TRBV21-1 to TRBJ1-6; TRBD1 was called by the table and not checked on the DNA. TRBV21-1 constitutes a pseudogene. The CDR3 has 17 residues. This chain's CDR3 is CASNTKNRGVTNSPLHF. The CDR3 DNA follows: TGTGCCAGCAACACTAAGAACAGGGGCGTCACGAATTCACCCCTCCACTTT.

This clone has just one count. The V gene is TRBV5-1, the J gene TRBJ2-5, with D perhaps TRBD1 (6 bases). With 7 bases removed from V and 1 base from J, the gap between germline ends came to 14 bases. Germline V lookup: CDR1 SGHRS, CDR2 YFSETQ. The CDR3 is 14 amino acids. Here the CDR3 reads CASRLRQVQETQYF. For the CDR3, the DNA is TGCGCCAGCCGCCTTCGACAGGTCCAAGAGACCCAGTACTTC.

V gene TRBV7-3 combines with J gene TRBJ1-6; weak D call: TRBD1 (6 bases). The germline gives CDR1 SGHTA, CDR2 FQGTGA. This CDR3 region has 15 residues. V lost 5 bases to trimming and J lost 2 bases, with 10 bases between them. The CDR3 DNA is TGTGCCAGCAGCGTGACAGGCCCCTATAATTCACCCCTCCACTTT. This codes for CASSVTGPYNSPLHF.

The CDR3 DNA sequence: TGTGCCACCAGCAGAGAAAACTCCCCCTATCAGCCCCAGCATTTT. It is translated as CATSRENSPYQPQHF. The chain links TRBV15 to TRBJ1-5, with D uncertain. In germline, CDR1 is LNHNV, CDR2 YYDKDF (reference sequence). The ends were cut back, 0 bases at V and 5 bases at J, with 11 bases in the middle. The CDR3 contains 15 residues.

This clone has ten or more counts. The chain combines TRBV5-1 with TRBJ2-7, with a tentative D call TRBD1 (5 bases). Trimming left V 0 bases short and J 0 bases short, with 7 bases between. This CDR3 comprises 14 residues. CDR1 is SGHRS, CDR2 YFSETQ, per germline. In DNA, the CDR3 is TGCGCCAGCAGCTTGGAGGGGCACTCCTACGAGCAGTACTTC. This sequence encodes CASSLEGHSYEQYF.

This chain's CDR3 is CASSQWGAEIGNEQYF. CDR3 DNA sequence: TGCGCCAGCAGCCAGTGGGGAGCCGAAATTGGTAACGAGCAGTACTTC. The V gene is TRBV5-1, the J gene TRBJ2-7, with TRBD2 as a possible D gene (5 bases). CDR1 is SGHRS and CDR2 is YFSETQ in the germline V gene. The germline V and J ends were trimmed by 4 bases and 5 bases, with 22 bases remaining between them. This CDR3 contains 16 residues.

This clone appeared once. The CDR3 loop is CATTANYGYTF. CDR3 DNA sequence: TGTGCCACCACAGCTAACTATGGCTACACCTTC. The V and J genes are TRBV28 and TRBJ1-2; no firm D call. Trimming left V 10 bases short and J 0 bases short, with 6 bases between. Germline V CDR1 and CDR2: MDHEN, SYDVKM. The CDR3 sequence is 11 residues long.

CDR3 protein: CASNPAGGLFEQFF. The CDR3 DNA reads as TGTGCCAGCAACCCAGCGGGGGGGCTCTTTGAGCAGTTCTTC. The rearrangement uses TRBV7-2 and TRBJ2-1; 10 positions agree with TRBD2. The V and J ends lost 7 bases and 9 bases, in that order; junction bases with no gene match: 9. Germline CDR1 reads SGHTA; CDR2 reads FQGNSA. There are 14 residues in the CDR3.

This chain uses TRBV6-5 with TRBJ1-2; D is undetermined. The V end was cut by 2 bases, the J end by 1 base, with 11 bases between. The CDR3 consists of 15 residues. Germline loops: CDR1 MNHEY, CDR2 SVGAGI. The CDR3 DNA reads as TGTGCCAGCAGTTACACCGGGAACCTTAACTATGGCTACACCTTC. This sequence encodes CASSYTGNLNYGYTF.

The CDR3: CASSVGRRDEQFF. The CDR3 DNA follows: TGTGCCAGCAGCGTGGGGAGGAGGGATGAGCAGTTCTTC. This sequence joins TRBV9 and TRBJ2-1; maybe TRBD2 (6 bases). The germline CDR1 and CDR2 sequences are SGDLS and YYNGEE. This CDR3 has 13 residues. Trimming took 2 bases from V and 8 from J, leaving 11 bases between them.

For the CDR3, the DNA is TGTGCCAGCACCCCGGAGTTCTTC. Amino acids: CASTPEFF. The rearrangement uses TRBV7-8 and TRBJ2-1; D is undetermined. The CDR3 runs 8 residues. CDR1 and CDR2 from the germline V gene are SGHVS and FQNEAQ. V dropped 7 bases and J dropped 14 bases, with 6 bases sitting between them.

The CDR3 DNA reads as TGTGCCAGCAGTTACCAACAGGGAATCAGTGGCTACACCTTC. Protein product: CASSYQQGISGYTF. The V and J genes are TRBV6-5 and TRBJ1-2; TRBD1 might be the D (6 bases). The germline V gene has CDR1 MNHEY and CDR2 SVGAGI. The V gene lost 2 bases and the J gene lost 7 bases, with 14 bases spanning the gap. The CDR3 length is 14 residues.

V usage is TRBV4-1 and J usage is TRBJ2-7; 13 bases align to TRBD2. Germline loops: CDR1 MGHRA, CDR2 YSYEKL. The CDR3 totals 15 residues. Germline trimming cut 4 bases from V and 5 bases from J; bases unmatched to any gene: 5. The CDR3 DNA follows: TGCGCCAGCAGCCCTCGACTAGCGGGAGGTGACGAGCAGTACTTC. This gives the protein CASSPRLAGGDEQYF.

J is TRBJ2-3 and V is TRBV10-1, with a tentative D call TRBD2 (6 bases). V was clipped by 4 bases and J by 6 bases, with 11 bases between them. CDR3 size: 13 residues. Germline V CDR1 and CDR2: WNHNN, SYGVQD (reference sequence). The CDR3 DNA reads TGCGCCAGCAGTGGGGCAGGGAGGGATACGCAGTATTTT. It codes for CASSGAGRDTQYF.

This clone was detected only a few times. The chain recombines TRBV4-1 with TRBJ2-1; D gene uncertain. The germline V gene encodes CDR1 MGHRA and CDR2 YSYEKL. Trimming took off 1 base at V and 8 bases at J, with 6 bases between the two ends. CDR3 length: 12 residues. CDR3 amino acids: CASSQAQDEQFF. The DNA for the CDR3 is TGCGCCAGCAGCCAAGCGCAGGATGAGCAGTTCTTC.

V usage is TRBV11-2 and J usage is TRBJ2-7; tentatively, D is TRBD1 (5 bases). The V end lost 5 bases, the J end lost 5 bases, and 19 bases lay between the germline ends. Germline V CDR1 and CDR2: SGHAT, FQNNGV. CDR3 length: 15 residues. CDR3 residues: CASSPLGRGSHEQYF. CDR3 nucleotides: TGTGCCAGCAGCCCCTTGGGAAGGGGTTCCCACGAGCAGTACTTC.

This chain connects TRBV12-5 to TRBJ2-1; TRBD2 is a possible D gene (5 bases). This CDR3 spans 17 amino acids. The germline V and J ends were trimmed by 2 bases and 1 base, with 15 bases remaining between them. Germline lookup yields CDR1 LGHNT and CDR2 FRNRAP. The CDR3 nucleotides read TGTGCTAGTGGTTTGTACGCGGGTGGGAGTTCCTACAATGAGCAGTTCTTC. Translated, it gives CASGLYAGGSSYNEQFF.

The chain combines TRBV9 with TRBJ2-3; D may be TRBD2 (6 bases). Deletions cut 7 bases from V and 6 bases from J, with 15 bases between. Germline loops: CDR1 SGDLS, CDR2 YYNGEE. This CDR3 comprises 13 residues. The CDR3 bases are TGTGCCAGCGGGGAGGTAGGAGAGGATACGCAGTATTTT. Translated: CASGEVGEDTQYF. Supplemented by reference TRBV9 and TRBJ2-3, the full variable domain reads DSGVTQTPKHLITATGQRVTLRCSPRSGDLSVYWYQQSLDQGLQFLIQYYNGEERAKGNILERFSAQQFPDLHSELNLSSLELGDSALYFCASGEVGEDTQYFGPGTRLTVL.